This TCR beta chain was captured in a study of vaccination and CD4 T cells after COVID-19. Study overall: Post-COVID specimens were obtained a median approximately 99 days after diagnosis (range 35 to 161).

In its sample, this clonotype was seen a few times. Its matching antigen is unknown. This CDR3 is built from 15 residues. The germline V gene encodes CDR1 LNHDA and CDR2 SQIVND (reference sequence). Trimming pared 6 bases from V and 0 bases from J, leaving 9 bases between. General study findings and limits: Convalescent patients saw a median about 85% of their reactive clones show up only after vaccination.

An Oncomine TCR Beta short-read assay was used to sequence the DNA from cultured CD4+ T cells. MiXCR, run by TCRdb on the PCR reads, gives a single entry per CDR3 protein. Of about 12,000 distinct CDR3 sequences listed, around 60% were seen once; the top ten hold roughly 28%. Treatment meaning: roughly ten-day PBMC culture with coronavirus spike peptide pools or control peptides (ViraFEST assay). This TCR came from a human donor who had recovered from COVID-19. The sequenced sample was CD4+ T cells from blood, cultured in vitro. The J gene is TRBJ1-6, the V gene TRBV19; D gene uncertain. CDR3 nucleotide sequence: TGTGCCAGTAGAGTTACAGACTCCTATAATTCACCCCTCCACTTT. It specifies CASRVTDSYNSPLHF.